This entry describes one T cell receptor (beta chain). The antigen is undetermined. In the PCR, 60 Vbeta and 13 Jbeta primers were used. In the source study's methods: Some 9.9 million shared chains were among some 80 million unique TCR beta chains counted in a later analysis. Assay: immunoSEQ multiplex PCR; the TCRdb copy retains only in-frame clones and omits some. V, J and clone size are those of that table, while D and trimming were read from the DNA. This sample has about 78,000 clones, with 72% found just once. The V segment lost 5 bases and the J segment 2 bases; nucleotides outside the gene matches: 7. Germline values: CDR1 MNHEY, CDR2 SMNVEV (reference sequence). The CDR3 runs to 16 residues. This record belongs to a study of cytomegalovirus exposure and HLA in healthy donors. Study-level results: With later analysis, a missense DCLRE1C variant became linked to TCR beta V- and J-gene trimming. Excluded were some V segments that proved indistinguishable, including TRBV6-2 and TRBV6-3. An analysis done earlier found most TCR beta V segments productive about 90% or about 30% of the time.

Material for sequencing was PBMCs. The receptor's source is a middle-aged woman in good health and CMV-seropositive. The chain carries TRBV27 and TRBJ2-3, with 10 positions matching TRBD2. The CDR3 nucleotides read TGTGCCAGCAGTCGTGGACTAGCGGCCTCCACAGATACGCAGTATTTT. Translated, it gives CASSRGLAASTDTQYF.